A selection of T cell receptor beta chains follows, all from one sample in a study of CD8+CD57+ T cells in acquired aplastic anemia. TCRdb re-called the reads through MiXCR, storing one row per CDR3 protein. This table has hundreds of thousands of distinct CDR3 sequences, 60% to 80% appearing once. Source material: sorted CD4+, CD8+, or CD8+CD57+ T cells (not recorded which) from PBMCs. The receptors here all came from a human donor in good health, serving as a control. Each CDR3 is given with its conserved first and last residue. A D gene is named only where the DNA matches it firmly. Some rows have no size entry. The others give once, few or many, or a class for an expanded clone.

V gene	J gene	clone size	D gene	CDR3 DNA	CDR3 protein
TRBV2	TRBJ1-6	-	-	TGTGCCAGCAGCGCACAGGTAGCGTATTCACCCCCCCACTTT	CASSAQVAYSPPHF
TRBV9	TRBJ2-5	-	-	TGTGCCAGCAGCCAGGATAGGGGGGCGGGGCCGAGAGAGTACTTC	CASSQDRGAGPREYF
TRBV7-3	TRBJ2-7	-	-	TGTGCCAGCAGTGTGGGGGGGCCGCGAGACGAAGAATTCTTC	CASSVGGPRDEEFF
TRBV5-4	TRBJ1-2	-	-	TGTGCCAGCAGCTTGGATGGTGGCGCTGGCTACACCTTC	CASSLDGGAGYTF
TRBV6-5	TRBJ1-2	many	TRBD1	TGTGCCAGCAGCGGGACAGCGACTCTCTATGGCTACACCTTC	CASSGTATLYGYTF
TRBV20-1	TRBJ2-3	-	-	TGCAGTGCTACCGCACCTGGCGAGTTATATACGCAGTATTTT	CSATAPGELYTQYF
TRBV2	TRBJ2-7	-	-	TGTGCCAGCAGCAGAACTCCACAGGCCTATGAGCAGTACTTC	CASSRTPQAYEQYF
TRBV2	TRBJ2-6	few	-	TGTGCCAGCAGTGAAGAAGGGGCTGGGGCCAACGTCCTGACTTTC	CASSEEGAGANVLTF
TRBV10-3	TRBJ2-7	-	-	TGCGCCATCAGTGAACGGCCGAAGGGGACTCAGTCTTTC	CAISERPKGTQSF
TRBV19	TRBJ2-7	-	-	TGTGCCAGTAGTATCACGCTATCTAGCGCCTACGAGCAGTACTTC	CASSITLSSAYEQYF
TRBV7-6	TRBJ2-5	few	-	TGTGCCAGCAGCCCCGGGGGAGGTGAGACCCAGTACTTC	CASSPGGGETQYF
TRBV20-1	TRBJ2-5	many	-	TGCAGTGCTAGTAGTTCTTGGCCAGGAGACCCTACGGCCCAGTACTTC	CSASSSWPGDPTAQYF
TRBV6-1	TRBJ2-6	many	-	TGTGCCAGTGCCGGGACACCTGGCGAGAGCTCTGGGGCCAACGTCCTGACTTTC	CASAGTPGESSGANVLTF
TRBV15	TRBJ2-1	-	TRBD2	TGTGCCACCAGCAGAGGACTAGCGTCCTACAATGAGCAGTTCTTC	CATSRGLASYNEQFF
TRBV9	TRBJ1-1	-	TRBD1	TGTGCCAGCAGTCACCGGGGGGGGACAGGGGCCACCTTT	CASSHRGGTGATF
TRBV5-4	TRBJ1-1	-	-	TGTGCCAGCAGCCTTTGCTCTGGGGGCGGCACTGAAGCTTTCTTT	CASSLCSGGGTEAFF
TRBV10-1	TRBJ1-6	-	-	TGCGCCAGCAGCGAAACGGACAGTTTTGGAAATTCACCCCTCCACTTT	CASSETDSFGNSPLHF
TRBV7-8	TRBJ2-5	-	-	TGTGCCAGCAGCTCCGGGACCTCTCAAGAGACCCAGTACTTC	CASSSGTSQETQYF
TRBV2	TRBJ2-7	many	-	TGTGCCAGCAGTCAACAGCCCTACGAGCAGTACTTC	CASSQQPYEQYF
TRBV7-2	TRBJ2-6	-	TRBD2	TGTGCCAGCAGCCTAAAAGGACTAGCGGGGGCCGGGGCCAACGTCCTGACTTTC	CASSLKGLAGAGANVLTF
TRBV7-2	TRBJ1-4	once	-	TGTGCCAGCAGTTTTAACCGGCTCGAGGCGTCCGAAAAACTGTTTTTT	CASSFNRLEASEKLFF
TRBV20-1	TRBJ2-7	many	-	TGCAGTGCTAGAGATAGAACTAGGCCCTCCTACGAGCAGTACTTC	CSARDRTRPSYEQYF
TRBV10-3	TRBJ2-3	-	-	TGTGCCATCAGTGATCCTGAAAGGGGCCACTTCGACACGTATTTT	CAISDPERGHFDTYF
TRBV4-1	TRBJ2-7	many	-	TGCGCCAGCAGCCAAGAACAGAGGACCTACGAGCAGTACTTC	CASSQEQRTYEQYF